The 4 T cell receptor beta chains given below trace back to one sample, sequenced in a study of T cells expressing NK-cell markers. TCRdb re-called the 5' RACE reads; every CDR3 protein appears as one record, without DNA. The ten top clones account for 20%, within a sample of roughly 160,000 distinct CDR3 sequences. Sequenced input: blood T cells: a sorted CD56 or NKG2C T cell subset, CD4+ or CD8+ T cells, or bulk PBMC T cells (not recorded which). The receptors stem from a man between 18 and 69 years old in good health.

The chain links TRBV3-1 to TRBJ2-3; the D call from TCRdb, TRBD1, cannot be confirmed without DNA. The CDR3 totals 16 residues. Looked up from germline, CDR1 is LGHDT and CDR2 is YNNKEL (reference sequence). The CDR3 sequence is CASSQGTGGFADTQYF.

The J gene is TRBJ2-5, the V gene TRBV2; the D gene TCRdb calls, TRBD1, cannot be checked with no DNA. The CDR3 spans 14 residues. CDR1 is SNHLY and CDR2 is FYNNEI in the germline V gene. CDR3 sequence: CASSDGGRQETQYF.

This chain uses TRBV20-1 with TRBJ2-2; TCRdb indicates TRBD1, and absent DNA this call remains unverified. Germline V lookup: CDR1 DFQATT, CDR2 SNEGSKA (reference sequence). The CDR3 is made up of 16 amino acids. This CDR3 reads CSAPLRPGQGTGELFF.

The rearrangement joins TRBV2 to TRBJ2-3; TCRdb lists TRBD2, though no DNA is available to test this call. CDR1 is SNHLY and CDR2 is FYNNEI in the germline V gene. The CDR3 spans 14 residues. The CDR3 sequence: CASVPPSGKDTQYF.